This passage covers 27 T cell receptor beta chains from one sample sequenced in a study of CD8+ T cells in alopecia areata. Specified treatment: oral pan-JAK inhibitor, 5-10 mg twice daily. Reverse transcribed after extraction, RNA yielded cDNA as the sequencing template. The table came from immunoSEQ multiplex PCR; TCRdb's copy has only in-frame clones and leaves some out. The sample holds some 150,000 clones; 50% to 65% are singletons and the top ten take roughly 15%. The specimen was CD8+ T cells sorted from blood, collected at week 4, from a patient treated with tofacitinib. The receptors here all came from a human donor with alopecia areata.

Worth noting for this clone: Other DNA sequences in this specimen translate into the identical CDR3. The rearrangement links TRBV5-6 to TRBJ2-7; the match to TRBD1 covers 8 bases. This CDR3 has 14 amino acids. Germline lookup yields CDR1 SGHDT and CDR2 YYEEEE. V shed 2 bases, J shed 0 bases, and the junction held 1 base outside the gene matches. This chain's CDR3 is CASSFGTGSYEQYF. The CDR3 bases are TGTGCCAGCAGCTTTGGGACAGGCTCCTACGAGCAGTACTTC.

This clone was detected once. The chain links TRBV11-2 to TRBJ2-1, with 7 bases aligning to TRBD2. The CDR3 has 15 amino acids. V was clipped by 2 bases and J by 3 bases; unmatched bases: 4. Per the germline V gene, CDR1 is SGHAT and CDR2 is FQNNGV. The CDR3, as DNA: TGTGCCAGCAGCTTATGGGCGGGGGACTACAATGAGCAGTTCTTC. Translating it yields CASSLWAGDYNEQFF. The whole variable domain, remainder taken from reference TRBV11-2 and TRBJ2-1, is EAGVAQSPRYKIIEKRQSVAFWCNPISGHATLYWYQQILGQGPKLLIQFQNNGVVDDSQLPKDRFSAERLKGVDSTLKIQPAKLEDSAVYLCASSLWAGDYNEQFFGPGTRLTVL.

The CDR3 DNA is TGTGCCAGCAGCCCCGGGACAAGTAGCAATCAGCCCCAGCATTTT. This codes for CASSPGTSSNQPQHF. V usage is TRBV27 and J usage is TRBJ1-5, with D possibly matching TRBD1 (6 bases). The CDR3 has 15 amino acids. Between the trimmed V and J ends, which lost 6 bases and 0 bases, there was a span of 12 bases. Germline-derived CDR1 and CDR2 are MNHEY and SMNVEV (reference sequence).

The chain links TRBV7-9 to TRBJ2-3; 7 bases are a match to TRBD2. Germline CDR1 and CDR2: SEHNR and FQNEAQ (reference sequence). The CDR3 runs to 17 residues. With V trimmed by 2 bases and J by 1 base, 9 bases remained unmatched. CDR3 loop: CASSLCGGEGCTDTQYF. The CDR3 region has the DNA TGTGCCAGCAGCTTATGTGGTGGGGAGGGTTGCACAGATACGCAGTATTTT.

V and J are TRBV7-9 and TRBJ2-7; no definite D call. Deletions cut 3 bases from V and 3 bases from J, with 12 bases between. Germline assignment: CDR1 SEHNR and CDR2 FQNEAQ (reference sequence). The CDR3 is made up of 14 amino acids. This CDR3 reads CASSFGRKIYEQYF. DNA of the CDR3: TGTGCCAGCAGCTTCGGCCGGAAGATCTACGAGCAGTACTTC.

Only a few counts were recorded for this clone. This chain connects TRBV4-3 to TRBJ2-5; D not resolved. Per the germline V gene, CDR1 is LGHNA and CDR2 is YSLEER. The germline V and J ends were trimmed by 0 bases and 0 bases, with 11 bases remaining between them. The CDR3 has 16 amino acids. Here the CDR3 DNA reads TGCGCCAGCAGCCAAGAGGCAGAGATGTACCAAGAGACCCAGTACTTC. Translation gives CASSQEAEMYQETQYF.

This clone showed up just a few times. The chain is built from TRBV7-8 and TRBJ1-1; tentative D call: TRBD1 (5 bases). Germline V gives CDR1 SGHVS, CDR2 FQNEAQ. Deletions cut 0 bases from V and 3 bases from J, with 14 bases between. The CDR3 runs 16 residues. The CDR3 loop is CASSLARGTPHTEAFF. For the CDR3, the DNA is TGTGCCAGCAGCTTAGCGAGAGGGACCCCCCACACTGAAGCTTTCTTT.

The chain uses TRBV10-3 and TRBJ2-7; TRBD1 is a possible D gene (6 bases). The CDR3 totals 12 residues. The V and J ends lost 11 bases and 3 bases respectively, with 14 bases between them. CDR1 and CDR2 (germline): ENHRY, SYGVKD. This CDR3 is CAARTEIYEQYF. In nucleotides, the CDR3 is TGTGCCGCCAGGACAGAGATCTACGAGCAGTACTTC.

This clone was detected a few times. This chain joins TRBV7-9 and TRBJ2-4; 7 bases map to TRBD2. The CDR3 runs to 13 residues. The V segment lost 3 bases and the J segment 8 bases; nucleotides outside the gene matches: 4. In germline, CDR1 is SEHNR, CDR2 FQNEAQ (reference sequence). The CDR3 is CASSFRGGDIQYF. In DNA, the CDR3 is TGTGCCAGCAGCTTCCGGGGAGGGGACATTCAGTACTTC.

The CDR3 here is CSVGDREKLFF. The CDR3 DNA is TGCAGCGTTGGGGACAGGGAAAAACTGTTTTTT. The chain is built from TRBV29-1 and TRBJ1-4; 8 bases are a match to TRBD1. V lost 4 bases and J lost 8; bases outside the gene matches: 0. Germline CDR1 and CDR2: SQVTM and ANQGSEA. This CDR3 has 11 residues.

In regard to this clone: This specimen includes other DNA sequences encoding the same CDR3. CDR3 sequence (DNA): TGCAGCGTTGAAGGACAGGGGGCCTACGAGCAGTACTTC. It yields the protein CSVEGQGAYEQYF. This sequence joins TRBV29-1 and TRBJ2-7; 9 nucleotides match TRBD1. The J segment lost 2 bases and the V segment lost 1 base, leaving 0 bases of the junction unmatched. Germline V gives CDR1 SQVTM, CDR2 ANQGSEA. CDR3 size: 13 residues.

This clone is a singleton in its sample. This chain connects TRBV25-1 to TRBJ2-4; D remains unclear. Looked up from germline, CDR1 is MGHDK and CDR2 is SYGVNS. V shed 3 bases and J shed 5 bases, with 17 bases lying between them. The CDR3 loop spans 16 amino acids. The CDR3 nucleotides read TGTGCCAGCAGTGAGGATAGTTGGGAACAAGAAAACATTCAGTACTTC. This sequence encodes CASSEDSWEQENIQYF.

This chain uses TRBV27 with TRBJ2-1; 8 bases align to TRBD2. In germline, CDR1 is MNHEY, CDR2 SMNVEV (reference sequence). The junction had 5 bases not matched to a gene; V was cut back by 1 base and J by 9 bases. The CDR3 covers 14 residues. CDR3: CASSLFGGASEQFF. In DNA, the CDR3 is TGTGCCAGCAGTTTATTCGGGGGGGCCAGTGAGCAGTTCTTC.

CDR3: CASSLGLGREAFF. CDR3 DNA sequence: TGTGCCAGCAGCTTGGGGTTGGGGCGTGAAGCTTTCTTT. This chain connects TRBV11-2 to TRBJ1-1; weak D call: TRBD1 (5 bases). CDR3 length equals 13 residues. CDR1 is SGHAT, CDR2 FQNNGV, per germline. V lost 3 bases and J lost 7, with 12 bases in between.

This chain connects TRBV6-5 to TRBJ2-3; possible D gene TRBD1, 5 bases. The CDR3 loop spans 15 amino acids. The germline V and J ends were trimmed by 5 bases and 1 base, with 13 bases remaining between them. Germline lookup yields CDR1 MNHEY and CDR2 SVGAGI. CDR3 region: CASSHLQEGTDTQYF. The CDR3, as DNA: TGTGCCAGCAGTCACTTACAGGAAGGCACAGATACGCAGTATTTT.

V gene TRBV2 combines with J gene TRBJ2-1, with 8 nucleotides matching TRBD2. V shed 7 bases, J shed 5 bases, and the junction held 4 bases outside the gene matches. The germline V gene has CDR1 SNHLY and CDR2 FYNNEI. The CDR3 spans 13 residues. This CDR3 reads CASIGTSDNEQFF. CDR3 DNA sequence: TGTGCCAGCATTGGGACTAGTGACAATGAGCAGTTCTTC.

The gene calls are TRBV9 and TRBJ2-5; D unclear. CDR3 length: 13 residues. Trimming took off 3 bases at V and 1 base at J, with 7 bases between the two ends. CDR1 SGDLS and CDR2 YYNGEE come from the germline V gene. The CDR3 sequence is CASSAPPQETQYF. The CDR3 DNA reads TGTGCCAGCAGCGCGCCGCCCCAAGAGACCCAGTACTTC.

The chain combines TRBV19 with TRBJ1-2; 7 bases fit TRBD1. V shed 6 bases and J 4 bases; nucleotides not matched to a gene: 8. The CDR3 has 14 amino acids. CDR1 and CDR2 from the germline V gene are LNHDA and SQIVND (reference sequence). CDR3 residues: CASSYDREVYGYTF. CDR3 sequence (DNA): TGTGCCAGTAGCTATGACAGGGAAGTCTATGGCTACACCTTC.

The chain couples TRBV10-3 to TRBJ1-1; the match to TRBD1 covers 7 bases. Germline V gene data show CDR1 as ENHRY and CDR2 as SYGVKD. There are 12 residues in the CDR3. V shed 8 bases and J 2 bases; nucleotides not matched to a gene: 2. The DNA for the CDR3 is TGTGCCATCCGGACAGGTAACACTGAAGCTTTCTTT. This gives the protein CAIRTGNTEAFF.

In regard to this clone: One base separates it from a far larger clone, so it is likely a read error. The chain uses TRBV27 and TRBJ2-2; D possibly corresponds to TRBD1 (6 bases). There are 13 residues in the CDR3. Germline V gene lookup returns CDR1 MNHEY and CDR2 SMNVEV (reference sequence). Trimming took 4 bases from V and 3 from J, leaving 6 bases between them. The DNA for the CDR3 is TGTGCCAGCAGTTACAGGGACACCGGGGAGCTGTTTTTT. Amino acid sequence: CASSYRDTGELFF.

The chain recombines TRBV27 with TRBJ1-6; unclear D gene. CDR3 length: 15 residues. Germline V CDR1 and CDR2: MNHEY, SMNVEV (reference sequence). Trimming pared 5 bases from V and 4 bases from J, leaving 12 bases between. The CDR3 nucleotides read TGTGCCAGCAGTCCTGTACAGCTTTATAATTCACCCCTCCACTTT. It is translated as CASSPVQLYNSPLHF.

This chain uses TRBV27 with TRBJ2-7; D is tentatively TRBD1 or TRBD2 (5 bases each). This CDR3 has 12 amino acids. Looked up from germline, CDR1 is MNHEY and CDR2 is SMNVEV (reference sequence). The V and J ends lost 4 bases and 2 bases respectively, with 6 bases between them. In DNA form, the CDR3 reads TGTGCCAGCAGTTCGGGGCCCTACGAGCAGTACTTC. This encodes CASSSGPYEQYF.

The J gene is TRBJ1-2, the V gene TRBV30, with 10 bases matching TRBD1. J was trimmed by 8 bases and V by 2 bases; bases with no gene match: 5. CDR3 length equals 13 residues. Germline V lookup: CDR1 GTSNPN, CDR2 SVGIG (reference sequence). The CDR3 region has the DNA TGTGCCTGGAGTTCCGGGACAGGGGTCGGCTACACCTTC. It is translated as CAWSSGTGVGYTF.

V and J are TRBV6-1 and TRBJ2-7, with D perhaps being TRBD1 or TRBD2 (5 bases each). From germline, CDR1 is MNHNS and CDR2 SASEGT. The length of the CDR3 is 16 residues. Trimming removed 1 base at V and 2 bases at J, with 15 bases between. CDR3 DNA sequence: TGTGCCAGCAGTGAAGGATTCGGGGCGGCTACCTACGAGCAGTACTTC. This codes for CASSEGFGAATYEQYF.

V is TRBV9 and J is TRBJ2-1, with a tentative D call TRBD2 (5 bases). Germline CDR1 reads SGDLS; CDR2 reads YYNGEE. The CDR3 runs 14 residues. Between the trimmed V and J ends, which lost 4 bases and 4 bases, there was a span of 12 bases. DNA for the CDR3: TGTGCCAGCAGCCTCGGGGAACCTTACAATGAGCAGTTCTTC. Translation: CASSLGEPYNEQFF.

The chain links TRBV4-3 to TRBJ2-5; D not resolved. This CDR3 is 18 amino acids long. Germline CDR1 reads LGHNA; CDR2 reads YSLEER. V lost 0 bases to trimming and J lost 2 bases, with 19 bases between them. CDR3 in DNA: TGCGCCAGCAGCCAAGACACGGTCCCCAGCGAGGCACAAGAGACCCAGTACTTC. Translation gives CASSQDTVPSEAQETQYF.

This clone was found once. The CDR3 reads CSVEDSERGNEQFF. The CDR3 DNA sequence: TGCAGCGTTGAAGATTCGGAGAGGGGGAATGAGCAGTTCTTC. The rearrangement links TRBV29-1 to TRBJ2-1; tentative D call: TRBD1 (6 bases). Trimming pared 0 bases from V and 7 bases from J, leaving 13 bases between. Germline assignment: CDR1 SQVTM and CDR2 ANQGSEA. The CDR3 contains 14 residues.